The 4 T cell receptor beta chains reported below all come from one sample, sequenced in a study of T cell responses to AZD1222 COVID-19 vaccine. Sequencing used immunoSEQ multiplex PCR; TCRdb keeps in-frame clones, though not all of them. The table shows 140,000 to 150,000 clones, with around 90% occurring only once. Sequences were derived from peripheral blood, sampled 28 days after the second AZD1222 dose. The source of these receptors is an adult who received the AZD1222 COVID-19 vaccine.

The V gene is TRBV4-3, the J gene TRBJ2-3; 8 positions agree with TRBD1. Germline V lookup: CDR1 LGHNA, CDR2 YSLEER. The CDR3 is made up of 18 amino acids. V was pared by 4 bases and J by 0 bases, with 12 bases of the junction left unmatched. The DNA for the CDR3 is TGCGCCAGCAGCCGTATGAAGTCAGGGGGCCCTAGCACAGATACGCAGTATTTT. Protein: CASSRMKSGGPSTDTQYF.

CDR3 amino acids: CASSQGGRPNYGYTF. DNA for the CDR3: TGCGCCAGCAGCCAGGGGGGCAGACCTAACTATGGCTACACCTTC. The V gene is TRBV5-1, the J gene TRBJ1-2; TRBD1 matches at 7 bases. The germline gives CDR1 SGHRS, CDR2 YFSETQ. J was trimmed by 0 bases and V by 4 bases; bases with no gene match: 6. The CDR3 contains 15 residues. Drawing the rest from reference TRBV5-1 and TRBJ1-2, the complete variable domain is KAGVTQTPRYLIKTRGQQVTLSCSPISGHRSVSWYQQTPGQGLQFLFEYFSETQRNKGNFPGRFSGRQFSNSRSEMNVSTLELGDSALYLCASSQGGRPNYGYTFGSGTRLTVV.

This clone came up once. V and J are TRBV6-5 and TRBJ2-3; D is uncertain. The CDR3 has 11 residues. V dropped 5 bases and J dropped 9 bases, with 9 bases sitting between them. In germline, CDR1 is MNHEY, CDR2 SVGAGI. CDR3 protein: CASSQLPTQYF. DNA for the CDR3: TGTGCCAGCAGTCAGTTACCGACGCAGTATTTT.

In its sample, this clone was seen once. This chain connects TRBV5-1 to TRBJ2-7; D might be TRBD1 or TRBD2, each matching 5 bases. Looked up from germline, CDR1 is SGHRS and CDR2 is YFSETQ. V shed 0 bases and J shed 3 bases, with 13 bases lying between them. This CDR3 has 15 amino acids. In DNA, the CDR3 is TGCGCCAGCAGCTTGGATTATGGGGGTTTCTACGAGCAGTACTTC. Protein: CASSLDYGGFYEQYF. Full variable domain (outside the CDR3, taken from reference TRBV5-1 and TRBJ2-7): KAGVTQTPRYLIKTRGQQVTLSCSPISGHRSVSWYQQTPGQGLQFLFEYFSETQRNKGNFPGRFSGRQFSNSRSEMNVSTLELGDSALYLCASSLDYGGFYEQYFGPGTRLTVT.